This T cell receptor (beta chain) was captured in a study of cytotoxic CD8 clonotypes in ibrutinib-treated CLL. About the study: Partial responses totalled about 24 and complete responses 2; after median around 72 months, 14 remained remitted and about twelve progressed.

CDR1 and CDR2 (germline): SGHNT, YYREEE (reference sequence). The length of the CDR3 is 16 residues. The J segment lost 6 bases and the V segment lost 0 bases, leaving 8 bases of the junction unmatched. A remark on this clone: Its antigen is undetermined.

With sequencing, the targeted depth ranged from 1 in 200,000 to 1 in 1 million T cells. Some clones are missing from TCRdb's copy, which holds only in-frame ones; the method was immunoSEQ multiplex PCR. The repertoire holds 25,000 to 30,000 clones, with roughly 62% as singletons. Study observations and caveats: Sustained-remission and progressing patients had different sampling times. Measured clonality at baseline was greater than in age-matched healthy donors and tracked with circulating CD8+ T-cell counts.

The sample consisted of PBMCs, taken before ibrutinib treatment. This sequence was found in a human donor with chronic lymphocytic leukemia. The V gene is TRBV5-4, the J gene TRBJ2-1, with 8 bases that match TRBD2. CDR3 loop: CASSLGAREVLNEQFF. The CDR3 DNA sequence: TGTGCCAGCAGCTTGGGGGCGCGGGAGGTGCTCAATGAGCAGTTCTTC. Full variable domain (missing parts from reference TRBV5-4 and TRBJ2-1): ETGVTQSPTHLIKTRGQQVTLRCSSQSGHNTVSWYQQALGQGPQFIFQYYREEENGRGNFPPRFSGLQFPNYSSELNVNALELDDSALYLCASSLGAREVLNEQFFGPGTRLTVL.